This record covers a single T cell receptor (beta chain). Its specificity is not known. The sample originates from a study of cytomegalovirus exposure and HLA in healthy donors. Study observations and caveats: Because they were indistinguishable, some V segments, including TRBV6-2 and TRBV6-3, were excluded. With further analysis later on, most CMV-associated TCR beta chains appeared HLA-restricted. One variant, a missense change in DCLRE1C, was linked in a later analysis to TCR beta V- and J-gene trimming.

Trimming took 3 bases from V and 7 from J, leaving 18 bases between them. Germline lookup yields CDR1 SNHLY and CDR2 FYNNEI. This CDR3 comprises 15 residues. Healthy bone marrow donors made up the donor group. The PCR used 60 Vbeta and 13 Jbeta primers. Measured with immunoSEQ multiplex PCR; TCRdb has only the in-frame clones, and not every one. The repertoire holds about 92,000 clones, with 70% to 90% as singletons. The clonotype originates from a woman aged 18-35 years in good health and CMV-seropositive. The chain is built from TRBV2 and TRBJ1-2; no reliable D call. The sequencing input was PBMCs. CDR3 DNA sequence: TGTGCCAGCAGTGATTTGTGGGAGCCGTTAGCTGGCTACACCTTC. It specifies CASSDLWEPLAGYTF.